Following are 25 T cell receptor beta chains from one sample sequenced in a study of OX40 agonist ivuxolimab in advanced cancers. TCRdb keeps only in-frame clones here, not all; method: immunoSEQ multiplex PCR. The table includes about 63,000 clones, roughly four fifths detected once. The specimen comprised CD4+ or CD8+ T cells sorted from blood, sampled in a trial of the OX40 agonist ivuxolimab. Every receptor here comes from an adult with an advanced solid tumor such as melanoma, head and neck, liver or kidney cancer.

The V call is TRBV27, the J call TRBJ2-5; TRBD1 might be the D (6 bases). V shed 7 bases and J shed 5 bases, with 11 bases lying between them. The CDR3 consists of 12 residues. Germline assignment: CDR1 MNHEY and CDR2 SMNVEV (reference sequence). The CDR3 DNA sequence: TGTGCCAGCACCTCGAGGGGGGAGACCCAGTACTTC. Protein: CASTSRGETQYF.

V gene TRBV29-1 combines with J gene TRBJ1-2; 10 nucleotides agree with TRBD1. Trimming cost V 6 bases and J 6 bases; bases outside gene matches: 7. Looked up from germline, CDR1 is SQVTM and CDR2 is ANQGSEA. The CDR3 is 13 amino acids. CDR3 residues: CSVSSGTGDGYTF. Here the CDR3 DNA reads TGCAGCGTATCCTCCGGGACAGGGGATGGCTACACCTTC.

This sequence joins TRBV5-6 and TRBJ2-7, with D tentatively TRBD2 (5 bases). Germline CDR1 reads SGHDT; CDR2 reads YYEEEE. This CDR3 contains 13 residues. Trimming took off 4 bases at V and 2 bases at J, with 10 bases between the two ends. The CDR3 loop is CASSRTATYEQYF. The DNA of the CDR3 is TGTGCCAGCAGCCGGACTGCTACCTACGAGCAGTACTTC.

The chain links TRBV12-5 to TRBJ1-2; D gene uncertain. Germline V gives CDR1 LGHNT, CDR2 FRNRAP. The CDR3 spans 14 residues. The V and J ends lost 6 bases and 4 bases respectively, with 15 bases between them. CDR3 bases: TGTGCTAGTGGGCGGCAGGCTCTCTTCTATGGCTACACCTTC. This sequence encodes CASGRQALFYGYTF.

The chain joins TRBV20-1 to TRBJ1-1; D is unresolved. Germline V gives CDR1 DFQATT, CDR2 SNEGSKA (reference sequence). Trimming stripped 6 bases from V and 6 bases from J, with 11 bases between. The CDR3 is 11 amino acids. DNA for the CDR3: TGCAGTGCGAATGACCCGCCTGAAGCTTTCTTT. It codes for CSANDPPEAFF.

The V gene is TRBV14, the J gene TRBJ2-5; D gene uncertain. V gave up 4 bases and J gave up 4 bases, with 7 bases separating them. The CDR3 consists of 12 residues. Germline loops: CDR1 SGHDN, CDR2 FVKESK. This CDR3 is CASSPLSETQYF. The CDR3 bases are TGTGCCAGCAGCCCACTGTCAGAGACCCAGTACTTC.

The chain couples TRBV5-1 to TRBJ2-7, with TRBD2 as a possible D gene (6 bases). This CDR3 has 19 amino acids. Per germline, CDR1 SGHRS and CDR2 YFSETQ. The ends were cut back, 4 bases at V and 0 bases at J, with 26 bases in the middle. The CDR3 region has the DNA TGCGCCAGCAGCCGAGGGGATGCGGGGCGAAATCTTCACTCCTACGAGCAGTACTTC. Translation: CASSRGDAGRNLHSYEQYF.

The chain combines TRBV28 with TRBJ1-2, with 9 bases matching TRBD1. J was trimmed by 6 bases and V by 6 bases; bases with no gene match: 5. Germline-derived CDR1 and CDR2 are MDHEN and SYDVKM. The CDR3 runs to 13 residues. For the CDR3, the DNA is TGTGCCAGCAGGCTAACAGGGGGCAATGGCTACACCTTC. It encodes CASRLTGGNGYTF.

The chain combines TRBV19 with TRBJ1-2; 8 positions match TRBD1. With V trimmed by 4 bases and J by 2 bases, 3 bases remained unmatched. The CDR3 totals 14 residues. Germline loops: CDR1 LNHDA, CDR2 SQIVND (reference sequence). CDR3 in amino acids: CASSTYRGNYGYTF. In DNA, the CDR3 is TGTGCCAGTAGTACATACAGGGGGAACTATGGCTACACCTTC.

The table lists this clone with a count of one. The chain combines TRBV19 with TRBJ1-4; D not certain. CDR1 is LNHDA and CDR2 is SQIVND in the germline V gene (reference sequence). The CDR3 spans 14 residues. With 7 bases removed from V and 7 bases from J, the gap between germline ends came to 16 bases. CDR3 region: CASTVTPAGEKLFF. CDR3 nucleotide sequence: TGTGCCAGTACCGTGACACCAGCGGGTGAAAAACTGTTTTTT.

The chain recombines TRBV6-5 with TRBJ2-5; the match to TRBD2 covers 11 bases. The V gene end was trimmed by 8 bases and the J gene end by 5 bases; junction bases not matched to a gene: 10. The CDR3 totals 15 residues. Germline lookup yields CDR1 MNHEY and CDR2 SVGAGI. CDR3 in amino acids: CASQDLGLAGETQYF. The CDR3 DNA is TGTGCCAGCCAGGATTTAGGACTAGCGGGTGAGACCCAGTACTTC.

CDR3 amino acids: CAWTVGRTEAFF. The CDR3 DNA reads TGTGCCTGGACCGTAGGGAGAACTGAAGCTTTCTTT. The chain combines TRBV30 with TRBJ1-1, with D unclear. V lost 4 bases, J lost 5 bases, and 11 bases lay in between. CDR1 and CDR2 (germline): GTSNPN, SVGIG (reference sequence). The CDR3 contains 12 residues.

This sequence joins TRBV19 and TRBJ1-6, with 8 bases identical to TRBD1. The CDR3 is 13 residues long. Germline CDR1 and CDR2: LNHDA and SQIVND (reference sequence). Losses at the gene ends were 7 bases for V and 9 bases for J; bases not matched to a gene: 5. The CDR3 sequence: CASNGQGSSPLHF. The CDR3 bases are TGTGCCAGTAACGGACAGGGTAGTTCACCCCTCCACTTT.

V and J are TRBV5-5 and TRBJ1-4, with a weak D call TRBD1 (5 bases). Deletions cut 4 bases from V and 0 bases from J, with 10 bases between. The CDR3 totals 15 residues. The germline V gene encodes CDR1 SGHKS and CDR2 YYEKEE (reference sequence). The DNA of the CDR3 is TGTGCCAGCAGCGGGACGGCCGCAACTAATGAAAAACTGTTTTTT. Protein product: CASSGTAATNEKLFF.

The CDR3 DNA sequence: TGTGCCAGCAAAATAGAGGACTCGGGAAACATTCAGTACTTC. Protein: CASKIEDSGNIQYF. V and J are TRBV2 and TRBJ2-4, with D tentatively TRBD2 (5 bases). Germline CDR1 SNHLY, CDR2 FYNNEI. This CDR3 is 14 amino acids long. The germline V and J ends were trimmed by 7 bases and 6 bases, with 16 bases remaining between them.

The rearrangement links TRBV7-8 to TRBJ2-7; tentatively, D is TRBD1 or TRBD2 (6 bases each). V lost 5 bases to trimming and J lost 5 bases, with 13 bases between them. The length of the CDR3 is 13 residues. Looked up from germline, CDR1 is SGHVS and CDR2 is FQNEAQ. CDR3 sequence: CASSLTGGHEQYF. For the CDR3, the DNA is TGTGCCAGCAGCCTAACCGGGGGCCACGAGCAGTACTTC.

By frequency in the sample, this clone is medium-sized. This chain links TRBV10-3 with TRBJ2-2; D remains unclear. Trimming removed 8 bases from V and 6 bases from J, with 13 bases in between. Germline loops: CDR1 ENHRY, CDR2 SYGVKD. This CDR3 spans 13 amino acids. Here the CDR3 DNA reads TGTGCCATCTCTCCGAACGGGTCCGGGGAGCTGTTTTTT. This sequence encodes CAISPNGSGELFF.

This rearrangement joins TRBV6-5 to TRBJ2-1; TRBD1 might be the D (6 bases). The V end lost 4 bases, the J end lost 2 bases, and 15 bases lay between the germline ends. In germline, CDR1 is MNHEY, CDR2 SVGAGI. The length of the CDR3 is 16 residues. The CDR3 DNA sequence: TGTGCCAGCAGTTCCTCAGGGGTTGTAACCTACAATGAGCAGTTCTTC. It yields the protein CASSSSGVVTYNEQFF.

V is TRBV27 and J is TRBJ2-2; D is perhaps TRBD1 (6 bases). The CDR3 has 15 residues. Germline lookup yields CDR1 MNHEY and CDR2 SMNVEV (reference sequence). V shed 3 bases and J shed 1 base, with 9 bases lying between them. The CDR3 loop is CASSFETGNTGELFF. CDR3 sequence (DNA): TGTGCCAGCAGTTTTGAGACAGGGAACACCGGGGAGCTGTTTTTT.

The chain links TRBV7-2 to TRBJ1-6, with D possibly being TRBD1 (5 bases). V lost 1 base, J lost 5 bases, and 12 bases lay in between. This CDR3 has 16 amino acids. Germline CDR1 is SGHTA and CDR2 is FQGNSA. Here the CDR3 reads CASSLVGRANNSPLHF. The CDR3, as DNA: TGTGCCAGCAGCTTAGTGGGCAGGGCCAATAATTCACCCCTCCACTTT.

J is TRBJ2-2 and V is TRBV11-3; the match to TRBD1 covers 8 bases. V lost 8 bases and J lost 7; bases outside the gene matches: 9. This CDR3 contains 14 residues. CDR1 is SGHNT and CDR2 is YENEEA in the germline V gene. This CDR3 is CASARQTGGGELFF. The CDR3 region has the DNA TGTGCCAGCGCCCGCCAAACAGGGGGCGGGGAGCTGTTTTTT.

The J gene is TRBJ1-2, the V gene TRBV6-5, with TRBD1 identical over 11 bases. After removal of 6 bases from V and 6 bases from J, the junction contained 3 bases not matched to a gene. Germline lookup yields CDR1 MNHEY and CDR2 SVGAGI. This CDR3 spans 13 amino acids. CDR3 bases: TGTGCCAGCAGCCGGACAGGGGGCCATGGCTACACCTTC. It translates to CASSRTGGHGYTF.

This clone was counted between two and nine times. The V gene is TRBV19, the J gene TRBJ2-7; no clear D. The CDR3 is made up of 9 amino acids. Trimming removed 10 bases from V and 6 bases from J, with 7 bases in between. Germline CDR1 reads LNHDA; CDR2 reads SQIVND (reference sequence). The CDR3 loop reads CATLAEQYF. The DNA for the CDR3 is TGTGCCACCCTCGCCGAGCAGTACTTC.

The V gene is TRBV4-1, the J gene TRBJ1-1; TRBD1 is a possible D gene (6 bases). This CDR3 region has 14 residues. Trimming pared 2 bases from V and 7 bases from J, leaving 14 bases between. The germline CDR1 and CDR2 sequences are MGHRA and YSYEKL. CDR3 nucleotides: TGCGCCAGCAGCCAATTCGAGGGGGGCGTTGAAGCTTTCTTT. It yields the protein CASSQFEGGVEAFF.

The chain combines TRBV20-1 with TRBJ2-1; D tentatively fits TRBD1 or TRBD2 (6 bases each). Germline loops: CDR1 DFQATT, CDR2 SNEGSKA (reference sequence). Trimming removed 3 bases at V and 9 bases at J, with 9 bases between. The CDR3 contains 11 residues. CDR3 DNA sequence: TGCAGTGCTAGTCGGGGGCTTGAGCAGTTCTTC. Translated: CSASRGLEQFF.